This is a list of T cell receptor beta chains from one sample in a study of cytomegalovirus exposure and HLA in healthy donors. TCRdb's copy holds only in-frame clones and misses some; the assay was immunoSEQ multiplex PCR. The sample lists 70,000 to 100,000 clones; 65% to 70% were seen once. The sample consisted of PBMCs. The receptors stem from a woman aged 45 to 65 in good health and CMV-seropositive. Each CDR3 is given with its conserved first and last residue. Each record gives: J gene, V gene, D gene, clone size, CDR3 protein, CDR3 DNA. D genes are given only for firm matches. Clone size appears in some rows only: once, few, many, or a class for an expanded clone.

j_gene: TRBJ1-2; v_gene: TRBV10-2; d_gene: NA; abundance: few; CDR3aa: CASGPVINNVQF; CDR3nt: TGCGCCAGCGGTCCTGTTATAAATAACGTACAATTC
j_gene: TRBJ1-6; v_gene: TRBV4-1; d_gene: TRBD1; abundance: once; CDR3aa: CASSHRGLNSPLHF; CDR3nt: TGCGCCAGCAGCCATAGGGGGCTTAATTCACCCCTCCACTTT
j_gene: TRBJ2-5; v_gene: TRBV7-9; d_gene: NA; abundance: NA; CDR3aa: CASSFGQPQETQYF; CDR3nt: TGTGCCAGCAGCTTCGGACAGCCCCAAGAGACCCAGTACTTC
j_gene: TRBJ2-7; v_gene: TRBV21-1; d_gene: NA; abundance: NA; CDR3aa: CASRDPGYEQYF; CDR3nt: TGTGCCAGCAGGGACCCAGGGTATGAGCAGTACTTC
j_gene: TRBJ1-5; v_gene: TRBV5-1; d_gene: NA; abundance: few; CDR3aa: CASSPWGESQPQHF; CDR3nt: TGCGCCAGCAGCCCTTGGGGGGAAAGTCAGCCCCAGCATTTT
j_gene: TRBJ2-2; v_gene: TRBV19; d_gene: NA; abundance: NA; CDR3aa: CASSIEGSAAYTGELFF; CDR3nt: TGTGCCAGTAGTATAGAGGGTAGCGCGGCTTACACCGGGGAGCTGTTTTTT
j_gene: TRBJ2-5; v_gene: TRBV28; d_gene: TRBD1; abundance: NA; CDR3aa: CASSPPGQRQETQYF; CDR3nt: TGTGCCAGCAGCCCTCCGGGACAGAGGCAAGAGACCCAGTACTTC
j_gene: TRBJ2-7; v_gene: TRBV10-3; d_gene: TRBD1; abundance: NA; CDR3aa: CAISAGQGVEQYF; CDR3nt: TGTGCCATCAGTGCGGGACAGGGGGTCGAGCAGTACTTC
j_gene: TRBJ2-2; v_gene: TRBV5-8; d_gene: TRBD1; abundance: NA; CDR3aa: CASSRDSYTGELFF; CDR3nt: TGTGCCAGCAGCAGGGACAGCTACACCGGGGAGCTGTTTTTT
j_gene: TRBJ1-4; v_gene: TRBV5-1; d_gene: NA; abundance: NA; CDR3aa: CASSRVGVEEKLFF; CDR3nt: TGCGCCAGCAGTCGGGTAGGGGTGGAAGAAAAACTGTTTTTT
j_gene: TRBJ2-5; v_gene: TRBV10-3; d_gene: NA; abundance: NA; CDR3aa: CAIGSQGETQYF; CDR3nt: TGTGCCATAGGATCACAGGGCGAGACCCAGTACTTC
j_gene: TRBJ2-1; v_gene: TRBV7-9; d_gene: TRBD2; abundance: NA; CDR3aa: CASSLQTSGGVEQFF; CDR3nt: TGTGCCAGCAGCTTACAGACTAGCGGGGGTGTTGAGCAGTTCTTC